These T cell receptor beta chains were read from a single sample in a study of cytomegalovirus exposure and HLA in healthy donors. Method: immunoSEQ multiplex PCR; TCRdb's copy keeps in-frame clones and lacks some. The sample contains more than 95,000 clones, over 70% of which appear only once. Sequenced: PBMCs. These receptors were obtained from a woman in her fifties or sixties in good health and CMV-seronegative. Both conserved end residues are part of each CDR3. Fields, in order: J gene, CDR3 length, D gene, V gene, clone size, CDR3 DNA, CDR3 protein. D genes are given only for firm matches. Size tells how often a clone was seen (once, few, many) or the class of an expanded clone, and some rows leave it out.

>TRBJ1-2|13|-|TRBV5-6|once
TGTGCCAGCAGCTTGCTTGCGACGGGGGGCTACACCTTC
CASSLLATGGYTF
>TRBJ1-2|16|-|TRBV28|-
TGTGCCAGCAGTTTATTGTCAGTTGTTACTAACTATGGCTACACCTTC
CASSLLSVVTNYGYTF
>TRBJ1-2|13|TRBD1|TRBV5-1|-
TGCGCCAGCCGTGGACAGGGAAAAGGTGGCTACACCTTC
CASRGQGKGGYTF
>TRBJ2-1|13|-|TRBV2|-
TGTGCCAGCACCCTGGACAGTTACAATGAGCAGTTCTTC
CASTLDSYNEQFF
>TRBJ2-7|13|-|TRBV27|-
TGTGCCAGCGGTGGGGGAGGCCACTACGAGCAGTACTTC
CASGGGGHYEQYF
>TRBJ2-7|14|-|TRBV30|once
TGTGCCTGTGCGCTCGTGGCGGGAACATACGAGCAGTACTTC
CACALVAGTYEQYF
>TRBJ2-1|23|TRBD2|TRBV6-1|-
TGTGCCAGCAGTGAAGCGCCGCGGTTAGCAACTAGCGGGAGGTACGGGTCCTACAATGAGCAGTTCTTC
CASSEAPRLATSGRYGSYNEQFF
>TRBJ2-5|15|-|TRBV29-1|few
TGCAGCGGGGGGGTAGGCCGCGTCCCCGGAGAGACCCAGTACTTC
CSGGVGRVPGETQYF
>TRBJ2-2|13|-|TRBV7-6|-
TGTGCCAGCAGCTTAGCTCCCATCGGGGAGCTGTTTTTT
CASSLAPIGELFF
>TRBJ1-4|15|TRBD1|TRBV11-2|once
TGTGCCAGCAGCTACAGGGGAACAACTAATGAAAAACTGTTTTTT
CASSYRGTTNEKLFF
>TRBJ1-4|16|-|TRBV5-1|-
TGCGCCAGCAGCTCGACAGGAGACGCAACTAATGAAAAACTGTTTTTT
CASSSTGDATNEKLFF
>TRBJ2-7|12|-|TRBV10-2|-
TGCGCCACCACGGACAGCTCCTACGAGCAGTACTTC
CATTDSSYEQYF
>TRBJ2-3|13|TRBD2|TRBV5-1|-
TGCGCCAGCAGCTCACGCGGGGGAGATACGCAGTATTTT
CASSSRGGDTQYF
>TRBJ2-7|15|-|TRBV5-1|-
TGCGCCAGCAGCTTGGCGGCAGGGGCTTCCTACGAGCAGTACTTC
CASSLAAGASYEQYF
>TRBJ2-7|13|-|TRBV29-1|-
TGCAGCGTCGCTCCCTTGCAGGGTCCCGAGCAGTACTTC
CSVAPLQGPEQYF
>TRBJ2-7|11|-|TRBV20-1|-
TGCAGTGCACCCGACTTGAACGAGCAGTACTTC
CSAPDLNEQYF
>TRBJ2-1|16|-|TRBV4-1|-
TGCGCCAGCAGCCAACTACAGGGAGACGGTTCGGGTGAGCAGTTCTTC
CASSQLQGDGSGEQFF
>TRBJ1-2|14|TRBD1|TRBV28|-
TGTGCCAGCAGTTCAGGGGGATCTTCCTATGGCTACACCTTC
CASSSGGSSYGYTF
>TRBJ2-7|14|TRBD2|TRBV27|-
TGTGCCAGCAGTTATTCTAGCGGGGGATACGAGCAGTACTTC
CASSYSSGGYEQYF
>TRBJ2-1|13|-|TRBV7-2|-
TGTGCCAGCAGCTTGGGCGCGCACAATGAGCAGTTCTTC
CASSLGAHNEQFF
>TRBJ1-1|14|TRBD1|TRBV19|few
TGTGCCAGTAGTATAACAGGGGGAGGCACTGAAGCTTTCTTT
CASSITGGGTEAFF
>TRBJ1-4|13|-|TRBV11-2|-
TGTGCCAGCAGCTCAGCAGCGTTAGAAAAACTGTTTTTT
CASSSAALEKLFF
>TRBJ1-2|13|TRBD1|TRBV6-1|-
TGTGCCAGCAGTAGCAGGGGGCCCCCTGGCTACACCTTC
CASSSRGPPGYTF
>TRBJ1-1|12|-|TRBV7-9|once
TGTGCCAGCAGCTTTTCAAACACTGAAGCTTTCTTT
CASSFSNTEAFF